This TCR beta chain came from a study of CD8 T cells in Susac syndrome. Study-wide findings and caveats: As the study acknowledged, the number of individuals in its TCR sequencing and HLA analysis was relatively small.

Trimming stripped 2 bases from V and 7 bases from J, with 14 bases between. The CDR3 length is 14 residues. Germline CDR1 is KGHSH and CDR2 is LQKENI. cDNA came from around 0.54 to 1 ug RNA primed by random hexamers. Multiplex PCR with immunoSEQ amplified the TCR beta CDR3 across 54 Vbeta and 13 Jbeta. TCRdb re-analysed the immunoSEQ multiplex PCR reads in MiXCR, keeping a single row per CDR3 protein. The data hold 110,000 or so distinct CDR3 sequences, with around 92% observed a single time. In the case of this clonotype: Its target is not known.

Blood CD8+ and CD4+ T cells underwent high-throughput TCR beta sequencing. The CD8+ and CD4+ T cells were negatively isolated, with the TEMRA cells enriched by FACS. The chain is built from TRBV18 and TRBJ1-1; the D gene is possibly TRBD1 (5 bases). The source is a human donor with multiple sclerosis. The sequenced sample was CD4+ T cells from PBMCs. The DNA of the CDR3 is TGTGCCAGCTCACCAAAGGTGGAGGGGAGTGAAGCTTTCTTT. This gives the protein CASSPKVEGSEAFF. Variable domain in full (rest from reference TRBV18 and TRBJ1-1): NAGVMQNPRHLVRRRGQEARLRCSPMKGHSHVYWYRQLPEEGLKFMVYLQKENIIDESGMPKERFSAEFPKEGPSILRIQQVVRGDSAAYFCASSPKVEGSEAFFGQGTRLTVV.